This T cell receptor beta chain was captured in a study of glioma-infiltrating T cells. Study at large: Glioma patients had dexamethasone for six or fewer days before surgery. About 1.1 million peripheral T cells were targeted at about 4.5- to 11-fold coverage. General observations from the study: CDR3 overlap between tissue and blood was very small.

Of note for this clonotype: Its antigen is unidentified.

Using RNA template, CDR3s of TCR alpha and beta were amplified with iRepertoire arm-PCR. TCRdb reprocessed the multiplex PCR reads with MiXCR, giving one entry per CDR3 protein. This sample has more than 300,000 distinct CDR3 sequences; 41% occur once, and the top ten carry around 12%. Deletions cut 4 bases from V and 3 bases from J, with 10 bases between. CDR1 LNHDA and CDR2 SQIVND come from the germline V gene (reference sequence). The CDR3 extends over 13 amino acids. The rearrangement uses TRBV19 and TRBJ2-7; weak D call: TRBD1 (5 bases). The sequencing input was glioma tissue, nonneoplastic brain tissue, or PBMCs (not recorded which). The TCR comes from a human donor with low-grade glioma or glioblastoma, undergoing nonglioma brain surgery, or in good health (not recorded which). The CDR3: CASSTGHFYEQYF. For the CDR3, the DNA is TGTGCCAGTAGTACCGGACACTTCTACGAGCAGTACTTC.